These 30 T cell receptor beta chains were sequenced from one sample in a study of molecular identifiers for immune sequencing clone quantification. Via MiXCR, TCRdb re-called the PCR reads, giving one row per CDR3 protein. This table holds about 640,000 distinct CDR3 sequences, just under 20% found once. Specimen: naive CD8+ T cells from blood, with Jurkat cell RNA spiked in. Subset defined: FACS-sorted CD8+CD4-CCR7+CD45RA+ naive T cells. The receptors were gathered from a human donor in good health. Some libraries in this study had Jurkat cell RNA spiked in.

Regarding this clonotype: A read error is possible here, since a much larger clone lies one base away. This chain joins TRBV2 and TRBJ1-5; the match to TRBD1 covers 8 bases. V shed 11 bases and J 1 base; nucleotides not matched to a gene: 7. Germline CDR1 SNHLY, CDR2 FYNNEI. The CDR3 runs 14 residues. CDR3 sequence reads: CAPTQGESNQPQHF. The CDR3 nucleotides are TGTGCCCCCACACAGGGGGAGAGCAATCAGCCCCAGCATTTT.

The chain joins TRBV7-9 to TRBJ2-1; 7 nucleotides line up with TRBD1. The CDR3 spans 15 residues. The J segment lost 8 bases and the V segment lost 5 bases, leaving 12 bases of the junction unmatched. Germline assignment: CDR1 SEHNR and CDR2 FQNEAQ (reference sequence). The CDR3 reads CASSNHRDSMHEQFF. The CDR3 coding sequence is TGTGCCAGCAGCAATCACCGGGACAGTATGCATGAGCAGTTCTTC.

Ten or more counts support this clonotype. The chain is built from TRBV9 and TRBJ1-4; D is undetermined. From germline, CDR1 is SGDLS and CDR2 YYNGEE. The CDR3 is 14 residues long. Trimming removed 4 bases at V and 7 bases at J, with 14 bases between. The CDR3 protein is CASSPAPRAEKLFF. In DNA form, the CDR3 reads TGTGCCAGCAGCCCAGCGCCTAGGGCTGAAAAACTGTTTTTT.

The chain has TRBV6-2 or TRBV6-3 and TRBJ1-1; D ambiguous. V lost 3 bases and J lost 11, with 19 bases in between. This CDR3 comprises 14 residues. Germline V lookup: CDR1 MNHEY, CDR2 SVGEGT. The CDR3 region has the DNA TGTGCCAGCAGTTATATTGGGTTTACGACTGGGGCTTTCTTT. The encoded protein is CASSYIGFTTGAFF.

The chain is built from TRBV12-3 or TRBV12-4 and TRBJ1-2; D is undetermined. The CDR3 runs to 13 residues. V was trimmed by 4 bases and J by 5 bases, leaving 11 bases between them. DNA of the CDR3: TGTGCCAGCAGTTACAGAGTCACTTATGGCTACACCTTC. Translating gives CASSYRVTYGYTF.

With regard to this clonotype: This may arise from a read error, as a much more abundant clone is one base away. Lacking the conserved final phenylalanine or tryptophan, this CDR3 likely reflects a read error. The CDR3 coding sequence is TGTGCCAGCAGCGAGAGCGACAGGGGGTTTGGCAATCAGCCCCAGCATTCT. Residues: CASSESDRGFGNQPQHS. The genes are TRBV9 and TRBJ1-5; 9 positions match TRBD1. This CDR3 has 17 residues. The V gene's germline CDR1 is SGDLS and CDR2 YYNGEE. J lost 2 bases, V lost 3 bases, and 9 bases had no gene match.

At least ten counts were recorded for this clonotype. This chain joins TRBV7-9 and TRBJ1-2; 7 bases align to TRBD1. Unmatched junction bases numbered 6, after V lost 5 bases and J lost 0 bases. Per the germline V gene, CDR1 is SEHNR and CDR2 is FQNEAQ (reference sequence). The CDR3 runs to 15 residues. The CDR3 nucleotides are TGTGCCAGCAGCCAGGGAGGGGGCCCTAACTATGGCTACACCTTC. It translates to CASSQGGGPNYGYTF.

There are many counts of this clonotype. A clone one base away is much larger, so this may be a read error. The V gene is TRBV14, the J gene TRBJ2-7, with TRBD2 matching 9 bases. CDR1 is SGHDN and CDR2 is FVKESK in the germline V gene. The CDR3 is made up of 15 amino acids. Germline trimming cut 5 bases from V and 2 bases from J; bases unmatched to any gene: 7. The CDR3 spells CASSAGLAGTYEQYF. In nucleotides, the CDR3 is TGTGCCAGCAGCGCGGGGCTAGCGGGGACCTACGAGCAGTACTTC.

This clonotype was counted only a few times. The chain links TRBV7-6 to TRBJ2-7, with D maybe TRBD2 (5 bases). Deletions cut 5 bases from V and 2 bases from J, with 13 bases between. In germline, CDR1 is SGHVS, CDR2 FNYEAQ. The length of the CDR3 is 14 residues. This chain's CDR3 is CASSQTTGPYEQYF. CDR3 coding DNA: TGTGCCAGCAGCCAGACTACGGGTCCCTACGAGCAGTACTTC.

Many counts were recorded for this clonotype. V is TRBV6-5 and J is TRBJ2-5; TRBD2 matches 13 bases. Germline trimming cut 5 bases from V and 2 bases from J; bases unmatched to any gene: 14. Germline lookup yields CDR1 MNHEY and CDR2 SVGAGI. This CDR3 spans 19 amino acids. CDR3 sequence reads: CASSRGTSGIPTSQETQYF. For the CDR3, the DNA is TGTGCCAGCAGTCGCGGGACTAGCGGGATCCCCACCTCACAAGAGACCCAGTACTTC.

This clonotype was detected ten times or more. The chain combines TRBV27 with TRBJ2-5; TRBD1 aligns across 7 bases. There are 17 residues in the CDR3. CDR1 MNHEY and CDR2 SMNVEV come from the germline V gene (reference sequence). With 6 bases clipped from V and 3 bases from J, the junction kept 16 bases outside the gene matches. The CDR3 DNA sequence: TGTGCCAGCAGCCCTCTCGTTGTACAGGGGCTTGAAGAGACCCAGTACTTC. As protein: CASSPLVVQGLEETQYF.

The gene calls are TRBV11-2 and TRBJ1-2; 7 bases map to TRBD1. The CDR3 has 14 amino acids. V dropped 5 bases and J dropped 6; count of bases not matched to a gene: 9. Germline V gives CDR1 SGHAT, CDR2 FQNNGV. The CDR3 region has the DNA TGTGCCAGCAGCCCACGACACGGACAGGATGGCTACACCTTC. Translating it yields CASSPRHGQDGYTF.

About this clonotype: A much larger clonotype is one base distant, so this may be a read error. The chain is built from TRBV27 and TRBJ2-5; D may be TRBD1 (5 bases). From germline, CDR1 is MNHEY and CDR2 SMNVEV (reference sequence). The CDR3 has 14 amino acids. Trimming removed 2 bases from V and 4 bases from J, with 11 bases in between. CDR3 loop: CASSLLPGIETQYF. CDR3 in DNA: TGTGCCAGCAGTTTACTCCCAGGGATAGAGACCCAGTACTTC.

Many counts were recorded for this clonotype. The rearrangement links TRBV4-3 to TRBJ2-3; 16 nucleotides line up with TRBD2. J gave up 4 bases and V 0 bases, and 4 bases lay outside the gene matches. The CDR3 has 18 amino acids. Per germline, CDR1 LGHNA and CDR2 YSLEER. The CDR3 bases are TGCGCCAGCAGCCAAGAACCGGGACTAGCGGGAGGGCCAGATACGCAGTATTTT. Amino acid sequence: CASSQEPGLAGGPDTQYF.

The chain couples TRBV13 to TRBJ2-1; 10 bases map to TRBD2. The CDR3 sequence is 15 residues long. Trimming took 5 bases from V and 6 from J; bases not matched to a gene: 7. Germline V gene data show CDR1 as PRHDT and CDR2 as FYEKMQ (reference sequence). CDR3 sequence (DNA): TGTGCCAGCAGCGATACTAGCGGGGTCAGCAATGAGCAGTTCTTC. Protein sequence: CASSDTSGVSNEQFF.

The table lists this clonotype with many counts. The V gene is TRBV7-9, the J gene TRBJ2-6, with a weak D call TRBD1 (5 bases). CDR1 and CDR2 from the germline V gene are SEHNR and FQNEAQ (reference sequence). The CDR3 spans 12 residues. V lost 8 bases to trimming and J lost 5 bases, with 7 bases between them. CDR3 nucleotide sequence: TGTGCCAGCCCGGACAGGGCCAACGTCCTGACTTTC. Amino acids: CASPDRANVLTF.

This clonotype was found many times. The chain is built from TRBV6-5 and TRBJ2-7, with 11 nucleotides matching TRBD1. J gave up 3 bases and V 6 bases, and 4 bases lay outside the gene matches. In germline, CDR1 is MNHEY, CDR2 SVGAGI. The CDR3 is 14 residues long. For the CDR3, the DNA is TGTGCCAGCAGATCCGGGACAGGGGGCTACGAGCAGTACTTC. It translates to CASRSGTGGYEQYF.

There are a few counts of this clonotype. The gene calls are TRBV11-1 and TRBJ2-2; tentatively, D is TRBD1 (5 bases). Germline V gives CDR1 SGHAT, CDR2 FQDESV (reference sequence). Trimming removed 2 bases from V and 6 bases from J, with 16 bases in between. The length of the CDR3 is 16 residues. The CDR3 bases are TGTGCCAGCAGCTTACATCAGGGTTTAAATCCCGGGGAGCTGTTTTTT. Translation: CASSLHQGLNPGELFF.

This clonotype was detected many times. The gene calls are TRBV11-1 and TRBJ2-5; D is undetermined. Per the germline V gene, CDR1 is SGHAT and CDR2 is FQDESV (reference sequence). V was trimmed by 1 base and J by 5 bases, leaving 11 bases between them. This CDR3 has 14 residues. Here the CDR3 reads CASSLGIRDETQYF. As DNA, the CDR3 is TGTGCCAGCAGCTTAGGGATTCGAGATGAGACCCAGTACTTC. Supplemented by reference TRBV11-1 and TRBJ2-5, the full variable domain reads EAEVAQSPRYKITEKSQAVAFWCDPISGHATLYWYRQILGQGPELLVQFQDESVVDDSQLPKDRFSAERLKGVDSTLKIQPAELGDSAMYLCASSLGIRDETQYFGPGTRLLVL.

The sample holds many counts of this clonotype. The V gene is TRBV6-5, the J gene TRBJ1-5, with 8 nucleotides matching TRBD1. V shed 6 bases and J 3 bases; nucleotides not matched to a gene: 19. Germline CDR1 is MNHEY and CDR2 is SVGAGI. The CDR3 spans 19 residues. This CDR3 is CASSPDRGYADEDNQPQHF. Here the CDR3 DNA reads TGTGCCAGCAGCCCCGACAGGGGATACGCCGACGAGGACAATCAGCCCCAGCATTTT.

This clonotype was observed at least ten times. V usage is TRBV18 and J usage is TRBJ1-4, with D tentatively TRBD1 (6 bases). Germline CDR1 and CDR2: KGHSH and LQKENI. With 0 bases removed from V and 5 bases from J, the gap between germline ends came to 10 bases. The CDR3 has 15 amino acids. In DNA form, the CDR3 reads TGTGCCAGCTCACCACCGGCAGGGGAAAATGAAAAACTGTTTTTT. Translation: CASSPPAGENEKLFF.

This clonotype was recorded many times. The V call is TRBV13, the J call TRBJ2-3; 12 bases are shared with TRBD2. Germline V CDR1 and CDR2: PRHDT, FYEKMQ (reference sequence). This CDR3 comprises 16 residues. V was clipped by 3 bases and J by 3 bases; unmatched bases: 4. CDR3: CASSFRTSGITDTQYF. The CDR3 DNA sequence: TGTGCCAGCAGCTTTAGGACTAGCGGGATTACAGATACGCAGTATTTT.

This CDR3 is CATSNHRDPGQDLYEQYF. CDR3 nucleotides: TGTGCCACCAGCAACCACAGAGACCCGGGACAGGACCTCTACGAGCAGTACTTC. The chain combines TRBV15 with TRBJ2-7; 8 bases agree with TRBD1. The CDR3 length is 18 residues. Trimming at V came to 4 bases and at J to 3 bases, leaving 17 bases not matched to a gene. Germline V CDR1 and CDR2: LNHNV, YYDKDF (reference sequence).

This clonotype was counted many times. The V and J genes are TRBV7-2 and TRBJ2-1, with D unresolved. V was shortened by 2 bases and J by 3 bases, with 14 bases between the two germline ends. Per the germline V gene, CDR1 is SGHTA and CDR2 is FQGNSA. The CDR3 has 16 residues. In nucleotides, the CDR3 is TGTGCCAGCAGCTTAAACCCGGTGACTGTCTACAATGAGCAGTTCTTC. Its protein product is CASSLNPVTVYNEQFF.

This clonotype has ten or more counts. This chain links TRBV29-1 with TRBJ2-2; TRBD1 agrees at 7 bases. The germline V gene encodes CDR1 SQVTM and CDR2 ANQGSEA. With 6 bases clipped from V and 2 bases from J, the junction kept 3 bases outside the gene matches. CDR3 length equals 13 residues. CDR3 amino acids: CSVGQPNTGELFF. CDR3 nucleotide sequence: TGCAGCGTGGGACAGCCTAACACCGGGGAGCTGTTTTTT.

With regard to this clonotype: This sequence may be a read error, since a much larger clone differs from it by one base. The V call is TRBV6-1, the J call TRBJ1-5, with TRBD1 identical over 9 bases. J was trimmed by 1 base and V by 5 bases; bases with no gene match: 9. Germline lookup yields CDR1 MNHNS and CDR2 SASEGT. This CDR3 comprises 17 residues. The CDR3 region is CASSIADRGGSNQPQHF. CDR3 nucleotide sequence: TGTGCCAGCAGTATAGCGGACAGGGGAGGAAGCAATCAGCCCCAGCATTTT.

This sequence joins TRBV7-2 and TRBJ1-2; 9 bases match TRBD1. The CDR3 contains 15 residues. Unmatched junction bases numbered 8, after V lost 5 bases and J lost 4 bases. Germline V lookup: CDR1 SGHTA, CDR2 FQGNSA. In nucleotides, the CDR3 is TGTGCCAGCAGCCCTGGGACAGGGCCTGCCTATGGCTACACCTTC. This gives the protein CASSPGTGPAYGYTF.

A single count supports this clonotype. The CDR3 does not close with the conserved phenylalanine or tryptophan, likely indicating a read error. The J gene is TRBJ2-3, the V gene TRBV9; D not certain. Germline CDR1 reads SGDLS; CDR2 reads YYNGEE. There are 15 residues in the CDR3. Trimming took 3 bases from V and 1 from J, leaving 12 bases between them. CDR3 DNA sequence: TGTGCCAGCAGCGCCCGAAATGTGGGCACAGATACGCAGTATCTT. As protein: CASSARNVGTDTQYL.

There are many counts of this clonotype. V usage is TRBV7-8 and J usage is TRBJ2-7; D might be TRBD1 (6 bases). This CDR3 has 15 residues. Germline CDR1 and CDR2: SGHVS and FQNEAQ. V shed 1 base and J shed 2 bases, with 12 bases lying between them. CDR3 amino acids: CASSLDGTSTYEQYF. Written as DNA, the CDR3 is TGTGCCAGCAGCTTAGACGGGACATCGACCTACGAGCAGTACTTC.

This clonotype has a count of ten or more. The rearrangement links TRBV4-3 to TRBJ2-7, with a weak D call TRBD2 (6 bases). Deletions cut 10 bases from V and 0 bases from J, with 10 bases between. The CDR3 contains 12 residues. In germline, CDR1 is LGHNA, CDR2 YSLEER. CDR3 in amino acids: CATGGVSYEQYF. CDR3 bases: TGCGCCACCGGCGGGGTCTCCTACGAGCAGTACTTC.